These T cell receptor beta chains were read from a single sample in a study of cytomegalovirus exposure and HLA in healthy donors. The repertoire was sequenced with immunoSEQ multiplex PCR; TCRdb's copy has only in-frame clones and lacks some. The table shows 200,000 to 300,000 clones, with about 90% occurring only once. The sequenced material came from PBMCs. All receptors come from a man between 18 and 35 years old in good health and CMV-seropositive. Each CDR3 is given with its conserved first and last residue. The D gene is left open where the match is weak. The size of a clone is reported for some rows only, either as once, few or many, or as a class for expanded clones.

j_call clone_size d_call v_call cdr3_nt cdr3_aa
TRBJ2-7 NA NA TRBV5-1 TGCGCCAGCAGGAACCGGACTACAGCCTACGAGCAGTACTTC CASRNRTTAYEQYF
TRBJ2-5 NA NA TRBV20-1 TGCAGTGAGGGGAGGCGGGAGACCCAGTACTTC CSEGRRETQYF
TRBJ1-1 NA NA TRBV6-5 TGTGCCAGCAGTTACTCGAATGGGGCCCTTGAAGCTTTCTTT CASSYSNGALEAFF
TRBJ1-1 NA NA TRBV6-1 TGTGCCAGCAGTGCCCCCCTTGACACCCCTGAAGCTTTCTTT CASSAPLDTPEAFF
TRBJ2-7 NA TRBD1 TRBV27 TGTGCCAGCAGTTTAAGGGGGCGATACGAGCAGTACTTC CASSLRGRYEQYF
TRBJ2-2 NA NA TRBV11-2 TGTGCCAGCAGCTTAGTTGGCAGAACCACCGGGGAGCTGTTTTTT CASSLVGRTTGELFF
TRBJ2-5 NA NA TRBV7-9 TGTGCCAGCAGCTTAGCGACAGCCCAAGAGACCCAGTACTTC CASSLATAQETQYF
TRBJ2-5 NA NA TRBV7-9 TGTGCCAGCAGTCCCCACGGGGCACAAGAGACCCAGTACTTC CASSPHGAQETQYF
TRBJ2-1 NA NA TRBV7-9 TGTGCCAGCAGCTTAGTAGACTACCAACACAATGAGCAGTTCTTC CASSLVDYQHNEQFF
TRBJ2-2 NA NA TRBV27 TGTGCCAGCAGTTACACCACCGGGGAGCTGTTTTTT CASSYTTGELFF
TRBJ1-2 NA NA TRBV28 TGTGCCAGCTCAATGCCCCAGGGACTGGGCTATGGCTACACCTTC CASSMPQGLGYGYTF
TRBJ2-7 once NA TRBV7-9 TGTGCCAGCAGCCACCTTGTGGGGGACGAGCAGTACTTC CASSHLVGDEQYF
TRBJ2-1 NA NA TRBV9 TGTGCCAGCAGCGTACCTCCCGGGACCTCCTACAATGAGCAGTTCTTC CASSVPPGTSYNEQFF
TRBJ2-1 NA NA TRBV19 TGTGCCAGTAGTTGGGGGGGGCCATTCGATGAGCAGTTCTTC CASSWGGPFDEQFF
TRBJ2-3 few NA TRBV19 TGTGCCAGTAGTATTAGCTCTATCGTCCCAGATACGCAGTATTTT CASSISSIVPDTQYF
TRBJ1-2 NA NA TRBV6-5 TGTGCCAGCAGCTCCTCGACCGGCTTTAATCGCTACACCTTC CASSSSTGFNRYTF
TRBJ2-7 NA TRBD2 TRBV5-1 TGCGCCAGCAGCTTGACTAGCGGGAGTCGCGAGCAGTACTTC CASSLTSGSREQYF
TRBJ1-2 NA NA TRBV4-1 TGCGCCAGCAGCCAAGATCACCTCAACATCTATGGCTACACCTTC CASSQDHLNIYGYTF
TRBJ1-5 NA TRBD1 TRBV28 TGTGCCAGCAGTTCGGGACAGGGGGGAAGGCAGCCCCAGCATTTT CASSSGQGGRQPQHF
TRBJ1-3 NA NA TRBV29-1 TGCAGCGTTGATACACAGGGCAGCTCTGGAAACACCATATATTTT CSVDTQGSSGNTIYF
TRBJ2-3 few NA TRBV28 TGTGCCGCCGGACGGGGACTTAGCACAGATACGCAGTATTTT CAAGRGLSTDTQYF
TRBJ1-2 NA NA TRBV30 TGTGCCTGCCCCCCCCAATACAAGGATGGCTACACCTTC CACPPQYKDGYTF
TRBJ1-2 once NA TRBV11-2 TGTGCCAGCAGCTTAGCGGGACAAGGGTGGGGGAACTATGGCTACACCTTC CASSLAGQGWGNYGYTF
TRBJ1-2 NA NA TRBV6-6 TGTGCCAGCAGTCTACACAGGGTTGAGGTTAACTATGGCTACACCTTC CASSLHRVEVNYGYTF
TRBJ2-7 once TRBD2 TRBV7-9 TGTGCCAGCAGCTCGACTAGCTGGGAGTACGAGCAGTACTTC CASSSTSWEYEQYF
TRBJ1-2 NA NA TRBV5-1 TGCGCCAGCAGCTTGGTCACCAACTATGGCTACACCTTC CASSLVTNYGYTF
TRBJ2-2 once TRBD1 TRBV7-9 TGTGCCAGCAGTTACCCCCTGACAGGGGCCGCGGGCACCGGGGAGCTGTTTTTT CASSYPLTGAAGTGELFF
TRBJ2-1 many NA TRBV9 TGTGCCAGCAGCCCACTGGACGTCGTAGAGCAGTTCTTC CASSPLDVVEQFF
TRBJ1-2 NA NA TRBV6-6 TGTGCCAGCAGTTACTCGGAGGGCAACTATGGCTACACCTTC CASSYSEGNYGYTF
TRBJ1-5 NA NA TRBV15 TGTGCCACCAGCAGCAGGGGAAAAGGGCCTCAGCCCCAGCATTTT CATSSRGKGPQPQHF
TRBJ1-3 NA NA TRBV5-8 TGTGCCAGCAGCTTGCGGGGGCTAAGCGGAAACACCATATATTTT CASSLRGLSGNTIYF
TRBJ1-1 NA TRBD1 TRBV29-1 TGCAGCGCGGACAGGGCGAGCACTGAAGCTTTCTTT CSADRASTEAFF